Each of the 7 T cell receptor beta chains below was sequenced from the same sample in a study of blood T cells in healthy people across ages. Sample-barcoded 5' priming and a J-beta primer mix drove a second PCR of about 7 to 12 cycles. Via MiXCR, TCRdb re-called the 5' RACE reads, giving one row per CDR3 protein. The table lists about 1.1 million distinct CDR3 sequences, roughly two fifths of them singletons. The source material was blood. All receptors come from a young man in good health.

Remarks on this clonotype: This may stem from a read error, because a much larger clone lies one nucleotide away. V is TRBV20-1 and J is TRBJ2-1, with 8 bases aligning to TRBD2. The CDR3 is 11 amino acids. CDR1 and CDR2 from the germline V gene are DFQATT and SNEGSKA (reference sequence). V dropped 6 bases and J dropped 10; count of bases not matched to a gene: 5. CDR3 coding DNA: TGCAGTGCCCGGGGGGGGAGCGAGCAGTTCTTC. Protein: CSARGGSEQFF.

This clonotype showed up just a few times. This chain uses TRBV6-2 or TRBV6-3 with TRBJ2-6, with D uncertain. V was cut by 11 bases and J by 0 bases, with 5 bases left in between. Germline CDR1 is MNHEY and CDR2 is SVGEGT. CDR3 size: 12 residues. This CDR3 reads CAADSGANVLTF. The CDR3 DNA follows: TGTGCCGCAGACTCTGGGGCCAACGTCCTGACTTTC.

The CDR3 is CASSLGLPGELFF. CDR3 bases: TGTGCCAGCAGTTTAGGTTTACCCGGGGAGCTGTTTTTT. J is TRBJ2-2 and V is TRBV12-3 or TRBV12-4; D is unclear. The CDR3 is 13 amino acids. V was cut by 1 base and J by 6 bases, with 6 bases left in between.

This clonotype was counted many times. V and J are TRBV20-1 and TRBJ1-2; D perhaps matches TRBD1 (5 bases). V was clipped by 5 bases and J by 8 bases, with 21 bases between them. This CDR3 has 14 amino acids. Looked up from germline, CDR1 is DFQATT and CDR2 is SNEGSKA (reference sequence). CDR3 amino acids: CSAGRQGPLSGYTF. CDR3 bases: TGCAGTGCTGGACGTCAGGGACCCTTAAGCGGCTACACCTTC.

The CDR3 reads CASSYSSDTGELFF. CDR3 nucleotide sequence: TGTGCCAGCAGTTACTCGAGTGACACCGGGGAGCTGTTTTTT. This chain uses TRBV6-2 or TRBV6-3 with TRBJ2-2; D remains unclear. Trimming removed 0 bases from V and 3 bases from J, with 5 bases in between. CDR1 is MNHEY, CDR2 SVGEGT, per germline. CDR3 length: 14 amino acids.

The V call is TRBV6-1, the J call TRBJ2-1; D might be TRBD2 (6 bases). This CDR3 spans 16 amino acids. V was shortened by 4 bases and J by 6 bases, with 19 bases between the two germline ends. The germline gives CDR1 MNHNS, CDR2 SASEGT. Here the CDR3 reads CASSASSANQFNEQFF. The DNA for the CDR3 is TGTGCCAGCAGTGCCTCTAGCGCTAATCAGTTCAATGAGCAGTTCTTC.

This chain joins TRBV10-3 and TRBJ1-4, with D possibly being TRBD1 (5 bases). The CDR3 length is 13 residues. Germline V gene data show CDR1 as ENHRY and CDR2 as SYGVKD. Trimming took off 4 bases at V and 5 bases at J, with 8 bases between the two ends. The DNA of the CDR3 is TGTGCCATCAGTGGGGGACCCAATGAAAAACTGTTTTTT. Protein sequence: CAISGGPNEKLFF.